The T cell receptor beta chain described here comes from a study of blood T cell repertoires in COVID-19. In the study overall: The samples span acute and convalescent COVID-19 from the United States, Italy and Spain. From T cells, B-cell-depleted T cells, or PBMCs came the material, which was cDNA or gDNA.

Per the original data handling: Amplification with reference gene primers provided the estimates of nucleated cell counts. The table came from immunoSEQ multiplex PCR; TCRdb's copy has only in-frame clones and leaves some out. V, J and clone size derive from that table, while D and trimming were established from the DNA sequence. This sample has some 120,000 clones, with about 85% found just once. CDR1 is KGHSH and CDR2 is LQKENI in the germline V gene. This CDR3 is 16 amino acids long. V was clipped by 2 bases and J by 5 bases, with 18 bases between them. The receptor was isolated from a man older than 75 with active or convalescent COVID-19. The sample taken for sequencing was peripheral blood. The chain recombines TRBV18 with TRBJ1-1; D might be TRBD1 (6 bases). The CDR3 DNA reads TGTGCCAGCTCACCAGAGAGAACAGGGTTGCGGACTGAAGCTTTCTTT. Translation: CASSPERTGLRTEAFF.